This TCR beta chain was obtained from a study of blood T cells in healthy people across ages. Comments on this clonotype: Its antigen is unknown.

Alongside a J-beta primer mix, a sample-barcoded 5' primer served in a second PCR lasting roughly 7 to 11 cycles. MiXCR was run by TCRdb on the 5' RACE reads, yielding one entry per CDR3 protein. The table has hundreds of thousands of distinct CDR3 sequences, 58% seen once. Germline lookup yields CDR1 SGHNT and CDR2 YYREEE (reference sequence). Trimming shortened V by 7 bases and J by 4 bases, and 19 bases separated the two germline ends. CDR3 length: 15 residues. Study results and caveats: Estimates of diversity drawn from one million T cells were considered underestimates. It was found that TCR beta diversity correlated strongly with the percentage of naive T cells. Naive and antigen-experienced cells could not be conclusively compared, given unsorted PBMCs. Across the age range, TCR beta diversity per million T cells fell in a roughly linear way.

The chain carries TRBV5-4 and TRBJ2-3; D is ambiguous. Sequenced material: blood. This receptor was identified in a man aged 25 to 45 in good health. The CDR3 DNA sequence: TGTGCCAGCCTCCCCACGCCAGCTAACGCAGATACGCAGTATTTT. This sequence encodes CASLPTPANADTQYF. The entire variable domain, with the rest obtained from reference TRBV5-4 and TRBJ2-3, is as follows: ETGVTQSPTHLIKTRGQQVTLRCSSQSGHNTVSWYQQALGQGPQFIFQYYREEENGRGNFPPRFSGLQFPNYSSELNVNALELDDSALYLCASLPTPANADTQYFGPGTRLTVL.